Reported below is one T cell receptor beta chain. Its antigen specificity is not known. Base qualities were left out, and no much larger clone turns up one base away. From cysteine to phenylalanine, the CDR3 is 14 amino acids long. Here the CDR3 DNA is all that survives: 42 bases in frame from base 1. CDR1 and CDR2, looked up from the germline V gene (reference sequence), are SGHNT and YYREEE. V and J are truncated by 2 bases and 4 bases respectively, leaving an intervening sequence of 10 bases. These data belong to a study of brain metastases from non-small cell lung cancer (dated by TCRdb to 2018 to 2020). For the study in its entirety: The study profiled the immune microenvironment of paired resected primary tumors and brain metastases from non-small-cell lung cancer patients.

The cohort comprised 39 patients with surgically resected non-small-cell lung cancer who had both primary tumor and brain metastasis specimens. Library prep was done by the immunoSEQ multiplex PCR assay. T-cell receptor beta chain repertoire sequencing was carried out together with a 770-gene immune expression panel. TCRdb limited this immuneACCESS table to in-frame rearrangements with V and J called. A share of clones is missing; checked studies link under half to unresolved V genes, and the rest is unexplained. This sample gives under 4,000 clones in total; nearly 97% of them show up just once. The ten largest clones take up 1.5% to 2% of the sample.

The TCR sequence derives from a donor at least 40 years old with non-small cell lung cancer. Sequences were obtained from tumor-adjacent normal tissue. The chain is encoded by TRBV5-4 joined to TRBJ1-3; tentative D gene TRBD1, with 5 bases matching. The DNA sequence is TGTGCCAGCAGCTTCGGGGCGAGGGGAAACACCATATATTTT. This sequence encodes CASSFGARGNTIYF.